This T cell receptor (beta chain) was obtained from a study of early stage breast cancer tumors. Study-level background: Among roughly twelve ER+/PR+/HER2- tumors, eight were ductal, four lobular. Overall study findings and caveats: Tumor and normal breast were distinguished via blood comparison in most of the 16 patients. Functional markers like CD4, CD8 and FOXP3 were missed in bulk sequencing.

In this sample, this clone turned up once. Its specificity is unknown. Trimming removed 7 bases from V and 2 bases from J; junction bases left unmatched: 6. CDR1 is SQVTM, CDR2 ANQGSEA, per germline. The CDR3 sequence is 13 residues long. Using immunoSEQ multiplex PCR, the repertoire was profiled, and TCRdb retains in-frame clones only, with some absent. The repertoire holds about 72,000 clones, with roughly 80% as singletons. This clonotype was obtained from a person aged 55 to 75 with breast cancer. V gene TRBV29-1 combines with J gene TRBJ2-5, with 8 bases matching TRBD2. The sample taken for sequencing was blood. In nucleotides, the CDR3 is TGCAGCGCCGGACTAGCCGTACAAGAGACCCAGTACTTC. Translating gives CSAGLAVQETQYF.